This TCR beta chain is drawn from a study of cytomegalovirus exposure and HLA in healthy donors. Overall study context: A subsequent analysis reported that the 120 validation repertoires were produced on the same platform that had also been used for the 600 to 700 first-cohort repertoires. General study findings and limits: That first-cohort TCR clusters tended to co-occur in the roughly 130 validation repertoires was found in a later analysis. It was approximately 170 TCR beta chains that were listed as cytomegalovirus-associated.

This clone was picked up one time. Its antigen is not known. Profiled with immunoSEQ multiplex PCR; TCRdb holds only in-frame clones, not every one. The sample has 150,000 or so clones, about 87% seen once; the top ten hold approximately 1.4%. This CDR3 comprises 11 residues. V lost 6 bases and J lost 6, with 8 bases in between. Germline-derived CDR1 and CDR2 are SQVTM and ANQGSEA. Material for sequencing was PBMCs. The rearrangement uses TRBV29-1 and TRBJ1-4; no clear D. This TCR was sampled from a woman aged 25 to 39 in good health and CMV-seronegative. Here the CDR3 reads CSVAVDEKLFF. The CDR3 DNA follows: TGCAGCGTAGCGGTTGATGAAAAACTGTTTTTT.